This T cell receptor beta chain was recovered during a study of cytomegalovirus exposure and HLA in healthy donors. The primer mix had 60 Vbeta and 13 Jbeta primers. Assay used: immunoSEQ multiplex PCR; TCRdb lists only in-frame clones, some missing. The repertoire has around 94,000 clones, around 78% of them found once; the top ten carry roughly 4.2%. This clonotype was sampled from a woman aged 40 to 50 in good health and CMV-seropositive. Specimen: PBMCs.

The CDR3 DNA reads as TGTGCCAGCAGCTTTTTTGGGGCGGGAGAAGCCAAAAACATTCAGTACTTC. Translating gives CASSFFGAGEAKNIQYF. V is TRBV11-2 and J is TRBJ2-4; TRBD2 matches 7 bases. The length of the CDR3 is 17 residues. V shed 3 bases and J 0 bases; nucleotides not matched to a gene: 8. Looked up from germline, CDR1 is SGHAT and CDR2 is FQNNGV.